The 7 T cell receptor beta chains in this list originate from one sample, sequenced in a study of OX40 agonist ivuxolimab in advanced cancers. Sequencing was performed with immunoSEQ multiplex PCR; in TCRdb, only in-frame clones are kept and a portion is missing. The repertoire holds 30,000 to 40,000 clones, with around 80% as singletons. The sequencing here drew on CD4+ or CD8+ T cells sorted from blood, taken in a trial of the OX40 agonist ivuxolimab. The origin of the receptors is an adult with an advanced solid tumor such as melanoma, head and neck, liver or kidney cancer.

The V call is TRBV27, the J call TRBJ2-7; D possibly corresponds to TRBD2 (6 bases). V was shortened by 2 bases and J by 0 bases, with 11 bases between the two germline ends. The germline CDR1 and CDR2 sequences are MNHEY and SMNVEV (reference sequence). The CDR3 totals 15 residues. Here the CDR3 reads CASSLGTAGSYEQYF. The DNA for the CDR3 is TGTGCCAGCAGTTTAGGGACTGCTGGCTCCTACGAGCAGTACTTC.

The V and J genes are TRBV28 and TRBJ2-2; 7 positions agree with TRBD2. The CDR3 consists of 14 residues. CDR1 is MDHEN and CDR2 is SYDVKM in the germline V gene. J lost 8 bases, V lost 6 bases, and 9 bases had no gene match. CDR3 nucleotide sequence: TGTGCCAGCAGCCTGGGACTACGCTCAGGGGAGCTGTTTTTT. It is translated as CASSLGLRSGELFF.

The J gene is TRBJ2-5, the V gene TRBV27, with D possibly matching TRBD2 (6 bases). Germline V gene data show CDR1 as MNHEY and CDR2 as SMNVEV (reference sequence). Deletions cut 1 base from V and 5 bases from J, with 17 bases between. CDR3 length: 16 residues. CDR3 nucleotide sequence: TGTGCCAGCAGTTTATGGCAGGGAGGTCCGGGCGAGACCCAGTACTTC. Translated: CASSLWQGGPGETQYF.

The genes are TRBV5-4 and TRBJ2-1, with 9 nucleotides matching TRBD2. Germline CDR1 is SGHNT and CDR2 is YYREEE (reference sequence). The junction had 4 bases not matched to a gene; V was cut back by 0 bases and J by 6 bases. The CDR3 covers 15 residues. The CDR3 sequence: CASSLAAGGVNEQFF. CDR3 DNA sequence: TGTGCCAGCAGCTTGGCCGCGGGAGGGGTCAATGAGCAGTTCTTC.

The chain carries TRBV6-1 and TRBJ2-7; TRBD2 matches at 7 bases. CDR3 length: 12 amino acids. Trimming at V came to 10 bases and at J to 3 bases, leaving 6 bases not matched to a gene. The V gene's germline CDR1 is MNHNS and CDR2 SASEGT. The CDR3: CATLAADYEQYF. CDR3 nucleotides: TGTGCCACCCTAGCGGCCGACTACGAGCAGTACTTC.

V gene TRBV7-9 combines with J gene TRBJ2-2; D call uncertain. The CDR3 runs 12 residues. Germline V gives CDR1 SEHNR, CDR2 FQNEAQ (reference sequence). Trimming removed 1 base from V and 6 bases from J, with 3 bases in between. The CDR3 region is CASSLEAGELFF. CDR3 DNA: TGTGCCAGCAGCTTAGAGGCCGGGGAGCTGTTTTTT.

The chain combines TRBV5-1 with TRBJ2-3; 9 nucleotides match TRBD2. This CDR3 contains 16 residues. CDR1 SGHRS and CDR2 YFSETQ come from the germline V gene. Trimming at V came to 3 bases and at J to 4 bases, leaving 9 bases not matched to a gene. CDR3 loop: CASSSVPSGTADTQYF. The CDR3 DNA reads as TGCGCCAGCAGCTCGGTCCCTAGCGGGACTGCAGATACGCAGTATTTT. Using reference TRBV5-1 and TRBJ2-3 for the parts outside the CDR3, the full variable domain is KAGVTQTPRYLIKTRGQQVTLSCSPISGHRSVSWYQQTPGQGLQFLFEYFSETQRNKGNFPGRFSGRQFSNSRSEMNVSTLELGDSALYLCASSSVPSGTADTQYFGPGTRLTVL.